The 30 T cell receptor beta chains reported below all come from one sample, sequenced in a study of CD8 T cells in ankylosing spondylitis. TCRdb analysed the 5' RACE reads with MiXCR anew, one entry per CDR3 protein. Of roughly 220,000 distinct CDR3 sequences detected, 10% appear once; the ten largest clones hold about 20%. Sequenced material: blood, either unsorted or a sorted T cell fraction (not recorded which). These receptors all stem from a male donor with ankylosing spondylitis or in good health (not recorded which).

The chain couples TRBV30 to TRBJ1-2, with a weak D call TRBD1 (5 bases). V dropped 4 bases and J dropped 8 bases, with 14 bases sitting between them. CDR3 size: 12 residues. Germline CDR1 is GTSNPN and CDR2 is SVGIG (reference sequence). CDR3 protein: CAWIRGLYGYTF. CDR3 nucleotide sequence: TGTGCCTGGATAAGGGGTCTCTACGGCTACACCTTC. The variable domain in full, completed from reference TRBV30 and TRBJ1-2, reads SQTIHQWPATLVQPVGSPLSLECTVEGTSNPNLYWYRQAAGRGLQLLFYSVGIGQISSEVPQNLSASRPQDRQFILSSKKLLLSDSGFYLCAWIRGLYGYTFGSGTRLTVV.

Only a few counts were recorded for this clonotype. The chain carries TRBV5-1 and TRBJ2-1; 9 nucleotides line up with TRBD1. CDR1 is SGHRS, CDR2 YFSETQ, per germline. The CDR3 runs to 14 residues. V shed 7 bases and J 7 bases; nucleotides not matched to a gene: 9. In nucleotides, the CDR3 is TGCGCCAGCCGAGGGACAGGGCCCCAGAATGAGCAGTTCTTC. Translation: CASRGTGPQNEQFF. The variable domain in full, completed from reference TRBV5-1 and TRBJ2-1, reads KAGVTQTPRYLIKTRGQQVTLSCSPISGHRSVSWYQQTPGQGLQFLFEYFSETQRNKGNFPGRFSGRQFSNSRSEMNVSTLELGDSALYLCASRGTGPQNEQFFGPGTRLTVL.

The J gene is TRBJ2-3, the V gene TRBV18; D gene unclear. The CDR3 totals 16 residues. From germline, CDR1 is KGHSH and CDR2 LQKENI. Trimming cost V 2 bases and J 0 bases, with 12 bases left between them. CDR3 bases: TGTGCCAGCTCACCATCGACGGATTCTAGCACAGATACGCAGTATTTT. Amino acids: CASSPSTDSSTDTQYF.

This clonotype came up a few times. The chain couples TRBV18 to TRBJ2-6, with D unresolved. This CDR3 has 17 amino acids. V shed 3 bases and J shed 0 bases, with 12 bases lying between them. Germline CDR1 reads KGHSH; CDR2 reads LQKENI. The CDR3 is CASSPSGRTSGANVLTF. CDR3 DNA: TGTGCCAGCTCACCTTCTGGACGCACCTCTGGGGCCAACGTCCTGACTTTC.

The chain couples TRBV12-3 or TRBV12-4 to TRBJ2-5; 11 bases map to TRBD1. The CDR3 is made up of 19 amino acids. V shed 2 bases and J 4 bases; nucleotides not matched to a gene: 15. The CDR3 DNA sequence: TGTGCCAGCAGTTTATCTCCCCGCCGGGACAGGGGGAAGGCAGAGACCCAGTACTTC. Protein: CASSLSPRRDRGKAETQYF.

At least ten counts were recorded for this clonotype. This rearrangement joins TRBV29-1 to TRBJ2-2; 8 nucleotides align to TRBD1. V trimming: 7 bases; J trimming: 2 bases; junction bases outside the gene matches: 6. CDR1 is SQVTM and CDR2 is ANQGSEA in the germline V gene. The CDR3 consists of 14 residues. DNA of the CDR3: TGCAGCGCTGCCGGGACAGGAAACACCGGGGAGCTGTTTTTT. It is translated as CSAAGTGNTGELFF.

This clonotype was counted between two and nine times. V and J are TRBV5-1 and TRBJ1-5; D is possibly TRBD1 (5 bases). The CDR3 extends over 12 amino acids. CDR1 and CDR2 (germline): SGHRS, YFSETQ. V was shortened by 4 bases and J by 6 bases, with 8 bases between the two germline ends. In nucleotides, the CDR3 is TGCGCCAGCAGCCCGGACACTCAGCCCCAGCATTTT. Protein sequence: CASSPDTQPQHF.

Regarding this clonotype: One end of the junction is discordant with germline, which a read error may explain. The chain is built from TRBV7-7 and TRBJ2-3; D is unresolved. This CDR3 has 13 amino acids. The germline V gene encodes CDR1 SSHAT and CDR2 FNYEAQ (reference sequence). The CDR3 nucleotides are TGTGCTAGCAGCTTAGAGATCACAGATACGCAGTATTTT. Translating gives CASSLEITDTQYF. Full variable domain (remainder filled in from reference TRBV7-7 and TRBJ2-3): GAGVSQSPRYKVTKRGQDVTLRCDPISSHATLYWYQQALGQGPEFLTYFNYEAQPDKSGLPSDRFSAERPEGSISTLTIQRTEQRDSAMYRCASSLEITDTQYFGPGTRLTVL.

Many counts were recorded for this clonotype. The DNA for the CDR3 is TGTGCCAGCAGTCCCGACAGGGGGGATGGCTACACCTTC. It translates to CASSPDRGDGYTF. The chain carries TRBV27 and TRBJ1-2; 9 nucleotides agree with TRBD1. Per the germline V gene, CDR1 is MNHEY and CDR2 is SMNVEV (reference sequence). V shed 5 bases and J 6 bases; nucleotides not matched to a gene: 4. The CDR3 is 13 residues long.

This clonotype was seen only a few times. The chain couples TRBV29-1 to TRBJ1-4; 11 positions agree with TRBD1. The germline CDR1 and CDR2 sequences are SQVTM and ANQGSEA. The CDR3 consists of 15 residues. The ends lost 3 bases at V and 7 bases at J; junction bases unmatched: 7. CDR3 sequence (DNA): TGCAGCGTTGATGGCCCCGGGACAGGGGGTGAAAAACTGTTTTTT. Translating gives CSVDGPGTGGEKLFF. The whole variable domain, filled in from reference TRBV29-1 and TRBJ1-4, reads SAVISQKPSRDICQRGTSLTIQCQVDSQVTMMFWYRQQPGQSLTLIATANQGSEATYESGFVIDKFPISRPNLTFSTLTVSNMSPEDSSIYLCSVDGPGTGGEKLFFGSGTQLSVL.

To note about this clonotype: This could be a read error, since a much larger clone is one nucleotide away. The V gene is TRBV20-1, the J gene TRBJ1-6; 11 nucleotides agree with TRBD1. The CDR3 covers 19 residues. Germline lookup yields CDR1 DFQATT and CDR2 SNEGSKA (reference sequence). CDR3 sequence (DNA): TGCAGTGCTAGAGAGTGGGGACAGGGGGACTACTCCTATAATTCACCCCTCCCCTTT. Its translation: CSAREWGQGDYSYNSPLPF.

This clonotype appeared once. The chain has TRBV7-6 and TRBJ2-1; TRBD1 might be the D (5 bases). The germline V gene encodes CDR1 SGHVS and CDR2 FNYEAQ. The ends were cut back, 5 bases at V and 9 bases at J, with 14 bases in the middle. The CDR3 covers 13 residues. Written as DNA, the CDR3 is TGTGCCAGCAGCATTGACAGCGTCGCTGAGCAGTTCTTC. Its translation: CASSIDSVAEQFF.

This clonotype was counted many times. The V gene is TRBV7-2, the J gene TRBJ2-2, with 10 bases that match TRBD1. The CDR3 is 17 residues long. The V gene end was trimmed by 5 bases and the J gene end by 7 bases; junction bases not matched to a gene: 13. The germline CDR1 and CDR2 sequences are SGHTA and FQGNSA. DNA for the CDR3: TGTGCCAGCAGCCCAAGAACCCCGGGACAGGGGATCGGGGAGCTGTTTTTT. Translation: CASSPRTPGQGIGELFF.

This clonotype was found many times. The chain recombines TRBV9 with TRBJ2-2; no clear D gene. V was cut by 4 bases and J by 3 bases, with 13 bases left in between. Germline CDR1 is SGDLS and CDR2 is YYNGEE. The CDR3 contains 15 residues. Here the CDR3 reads CASSSLGSYTGELFF. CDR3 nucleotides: TGTGCCAGCAGCTCCCTGGGGTCTTACACCGGGGAGCTGTTTTTT.

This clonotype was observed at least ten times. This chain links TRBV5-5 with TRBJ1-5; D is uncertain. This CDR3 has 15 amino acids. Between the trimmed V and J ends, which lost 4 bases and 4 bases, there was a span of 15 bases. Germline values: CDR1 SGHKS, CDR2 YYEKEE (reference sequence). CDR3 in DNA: TGTGCCAGCAGCCGCTCAGCCGGTTTAAATCAGCCCCAGCATTTT. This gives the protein CASSRSAGLNQPQHF.

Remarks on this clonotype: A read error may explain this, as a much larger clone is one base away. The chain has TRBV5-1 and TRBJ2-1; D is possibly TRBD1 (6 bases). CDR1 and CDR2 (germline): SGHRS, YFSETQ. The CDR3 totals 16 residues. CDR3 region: CASSLIQGLNYNEQLF. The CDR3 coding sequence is TGCGCCAGCAGCTTGATCCAGGGGCTGAATTACAATGAGCAGCTCTTC.

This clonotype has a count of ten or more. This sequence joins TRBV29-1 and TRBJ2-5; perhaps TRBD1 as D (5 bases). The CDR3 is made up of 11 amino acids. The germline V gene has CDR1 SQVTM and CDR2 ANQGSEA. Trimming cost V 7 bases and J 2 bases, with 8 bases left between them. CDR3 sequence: CSARQQETQYF. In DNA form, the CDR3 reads TGCAGCGCCCGACAGCAAGAGACCCAGTACTTC. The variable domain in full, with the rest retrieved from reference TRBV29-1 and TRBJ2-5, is SAVISQKPSRDICQRGTSLTIQCQVDSQVTMMFWYRQQPGQSLTLIATANQGSEATYESGFVIDKFPISRPNLTFSTLTVSNMSPEDSSIYLCSARQQETQYFGPGTRLLVL.

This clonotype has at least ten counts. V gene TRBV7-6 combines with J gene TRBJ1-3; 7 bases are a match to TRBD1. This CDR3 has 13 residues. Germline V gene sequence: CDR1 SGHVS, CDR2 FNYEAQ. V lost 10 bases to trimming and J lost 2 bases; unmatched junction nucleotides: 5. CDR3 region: CAIGRGPGNTIYF. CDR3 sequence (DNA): TGTGCCATTGGGAGGGGGCCTGGAAACACCATATATTTT.

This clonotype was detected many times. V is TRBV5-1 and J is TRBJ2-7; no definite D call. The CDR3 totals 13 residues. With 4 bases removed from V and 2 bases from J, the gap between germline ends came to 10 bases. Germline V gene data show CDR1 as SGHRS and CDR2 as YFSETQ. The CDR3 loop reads CASSQPYTYEQYF. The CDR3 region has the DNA TGCGCCAGCAGCCAACCATACACCTACGAGCAGTACTTC.

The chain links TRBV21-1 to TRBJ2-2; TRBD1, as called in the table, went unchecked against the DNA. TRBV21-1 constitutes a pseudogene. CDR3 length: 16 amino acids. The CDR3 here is CASSKSIWGETGELFF. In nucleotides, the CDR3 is TGTGCCAGCAGCAAATCTATCTGGGGGGAGACCGGGGAGCTGTTTTTT.

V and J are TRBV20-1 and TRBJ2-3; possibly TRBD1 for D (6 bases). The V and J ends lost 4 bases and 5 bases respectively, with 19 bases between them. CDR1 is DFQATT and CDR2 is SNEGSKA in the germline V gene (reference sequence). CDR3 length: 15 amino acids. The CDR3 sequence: CSAKPGTQKGDTQYF. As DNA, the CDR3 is TGCAGTGCTAAACCCGGGACACAAAAGGGAGATACGCAGTATTTT.

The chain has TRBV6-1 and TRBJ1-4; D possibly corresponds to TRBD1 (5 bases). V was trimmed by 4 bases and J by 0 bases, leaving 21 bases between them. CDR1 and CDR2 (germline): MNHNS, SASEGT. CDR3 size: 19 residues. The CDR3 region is CASSALSPGTYTTNEKLFF. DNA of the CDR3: TGTGCCAGCAGTGCGCTAAGCCCCGGGACGTATACAACTAATGAAAAACTGTTTTTT.

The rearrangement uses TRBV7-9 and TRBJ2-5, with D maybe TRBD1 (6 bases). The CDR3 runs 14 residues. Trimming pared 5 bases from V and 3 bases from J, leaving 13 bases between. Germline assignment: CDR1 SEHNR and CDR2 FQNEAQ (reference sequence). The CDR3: CASSASGAKETQYF. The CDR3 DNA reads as TGTGCCAGCAGCGCGTCAGGGGCCAAAGAGACCCAGTACTTC.

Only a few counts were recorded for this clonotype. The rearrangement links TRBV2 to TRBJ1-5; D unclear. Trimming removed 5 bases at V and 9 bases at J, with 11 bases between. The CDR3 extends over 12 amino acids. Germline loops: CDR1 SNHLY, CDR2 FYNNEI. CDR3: CASSPDPGPQHF. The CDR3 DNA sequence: TGTGCCAGCAGTCCGGACCCGGGGCCCCAGCATTTT. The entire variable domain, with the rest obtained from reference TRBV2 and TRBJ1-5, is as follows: EPEVTQTPSHQVTQMGQEVILRCVPISNHLYFYWYRQILGQKVEFLVSFYNNEISEKSEIFDDQFSVERPDGSNFTLKIRSTKLEDSAMYFCASSPDPGPQHFGDGTRLSIL.

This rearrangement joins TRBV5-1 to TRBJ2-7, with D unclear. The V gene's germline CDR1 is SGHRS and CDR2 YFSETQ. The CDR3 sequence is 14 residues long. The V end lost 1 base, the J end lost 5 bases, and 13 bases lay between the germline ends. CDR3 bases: TGCGCCAGCAGCTTGAGTATTGGTTCCCACGAGCAGTACTTC. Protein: CASSLSIGSHEQYF.

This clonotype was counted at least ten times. CDR3 sequence reads: CSLQTSGGITDTQYF. The CDR3, as DNA: TGCAGCCTACAAACTAGCGGGGGTATCACAGATACGCAGTATTTT. The rearrangement links TRBV29-1 to TRBJ2-3; 11 bases are shared with TRBD2. The CDR3 length is 15 residues. V was pared by 8 bases and J by 2 bases, with 9 bases of the junction left unmatched. Germline lookup yields CDR1 SQVTM and CDR2 ANQGSEA.

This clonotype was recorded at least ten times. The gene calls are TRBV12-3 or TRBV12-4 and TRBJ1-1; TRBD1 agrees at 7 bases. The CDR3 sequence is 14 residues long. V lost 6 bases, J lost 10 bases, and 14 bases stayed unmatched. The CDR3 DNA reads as TGTGCCAGCAGCCCTACAGGGAGCAGGGGGGGAGCTTTCTTT. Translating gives CASSPTGSRGGAFF.

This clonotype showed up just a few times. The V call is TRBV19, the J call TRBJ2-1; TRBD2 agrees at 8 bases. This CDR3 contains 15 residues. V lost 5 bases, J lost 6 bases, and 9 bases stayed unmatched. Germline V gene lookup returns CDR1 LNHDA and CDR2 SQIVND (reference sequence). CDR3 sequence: CASSVSGLVSNEQFF. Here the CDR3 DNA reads TGTGCCAGTAGTGTTTCGGGACTAGTTTCCAATGAGCAGTTCTTC.

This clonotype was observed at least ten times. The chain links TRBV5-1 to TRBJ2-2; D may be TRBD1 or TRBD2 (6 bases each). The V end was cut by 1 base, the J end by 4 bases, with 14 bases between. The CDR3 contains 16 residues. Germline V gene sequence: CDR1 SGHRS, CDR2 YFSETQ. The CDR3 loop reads CASSLRGEVTTGELFF. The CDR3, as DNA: TGCGCCAGCAGCTTGAGGGGGGAAGTAACCACCGGGGAGCTGTTTTTT.

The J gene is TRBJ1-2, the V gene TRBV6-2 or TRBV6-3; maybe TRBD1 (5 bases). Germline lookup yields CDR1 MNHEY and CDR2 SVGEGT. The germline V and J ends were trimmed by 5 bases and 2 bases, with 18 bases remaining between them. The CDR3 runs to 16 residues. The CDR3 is CASSHSGTDLNYGYTF. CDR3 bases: TGTGCCAGCAGTCATTCGGGGACGGACCTAAACTATGGCTACACCTTC.